One TCR beta chain is described in this entry. Its antigen is still unknown. CDR1 is SGHVS and CDR2 is FQNEAQ in the germline V gene. The CDR3 totals 12 residues. The V gene lost 5 bases and the J gene lost 9 bases, with 13 bases spanning the gap. This sample is drawn from a study of identifying expanded T cells in peripheral blood. Broader study findings: Roughly 2-week clone count variance significantly increased as total template count grew. Differentially abundant clones: about 1.2 between replicates, just under 17 at about 13 days, less than 25 at four.

Repertoires were generated with immunoSEQ multiplex PCR, while TCRdb's copy carries only in-frame clones and drops some. The sample yields under 110,000 clones, around nine tenths seen once. During the collection period, no donor immune events like infections were recorded. This clonotype was sampled from a person aged 18 to 75 in good health. V and J are TRBV7-8 and TRBJ2-5; possible D gene TRBD1, 5 bases. The sample taken for sequencing was blood. The CDR3: CASSAHLGAQYF. CDR3 bases: TGTGCCAGCAGCGCTCACCTAGGGGCCCAGTACTTC.